This T cell receptor (beta chain) came from a study of T cells expressing NK-cell markers. Germline assignment: CDR1 SGHAT and CDR2 FQNNGV. The CDR3 is 15 amino acids. Overall study findings and caveats: The CD3+CD56-NKG2C+ fraction of several donors was likewise dominated by these clonotypes.

A note on this clonotype: The antigen remains undetermined.

After re-calling the 5' RACE reads, TCRdb lists one entry per CDR3 protein, DNA absent. The table for this sample gives about 170,000 distinct CDR3 sequences. The rearrangement joins TRBV11-2 to TRBJ1-1; there is no DNA to check the TCRdb D call of TRBD1. The sample taken for sequencing was blood T cells: a sorted CD56 or NKG2C T cell subset, CD4+ or CD8+ T cells, or bulk PBMC T cells (not recorded which). The TCR sequence derives from a man aged 18 to 70 in good health. The CDR3 here is CASSLESLGGAEAFF.